Each of the 12 T cell receptor beta chains below was sequenced from the same sample in a study of shared T cell receptors in the human thymus. The assay was immunoSEQ multiplex PCR, and TCRdb's table has in-frame clones only and misses some. There are some 700,000 clones in the sample; approximately 83% occur only once, and more than 0.008% lies in the top ten. These data also formed part of another study, on human thymus T cells.

The sequencing sample was made of thymocytes. The source of these receptors is a girl under three years old with a congenital heart defect.

With respect to this clone: The junction differs from germline at one of its ends, possibly a read error. V gene TRBV4-3 combines with J gene TRBJ1-4, with D tentatively TRBD1 (6 bases). The CDR3 consists of 13 residues. Germline V gives CDR1 LGHNA, CDR2 YSLEER. As DNA, the CDR3 is TGCGCCAGCAGCCATCCCTCAGGGGAAAAACTGGTTTTT. It is translated as CASSHPSGEKLVF.

The chain is built from TRBV11-2 and TRBJ2-7; 9 nucleotides align to TRBD2. The CDR3 is 15 amino acids. Germline trimming cut 4 bases from V and 3 bases from J; bases unmatched to any gene: 7. CDR1 is SGHAT, CDR2 FQNNGV, per germline. The CDR3, as DNA: TGTGCCAGCAGCTCCTCGCTAGCGGGGAGCTACGAGCAGTACTTC. Amino acid sequence: CASSSSLAGSYEQYF.

The table lists this clone with a count of one. The chain employs TRBV27 and TRBJ2-3; 7 bases are shared with TRBD1. The germline CDR1 and CDR2 sequences are MNHEY and SMNVEV (reference sequence). V lost 0 bases and J lost 3; bases outside the gene matches: 15. This CDR3 comprises 19 residues. CDR3 DNA sequence: TGTGCCAGCAGTTTATCTGACGGGACAGCCCACCCGGTAACAGATACGCAGTATTTT. Amino acid sequence: CASSLSDGTAHPVTDTQYF.

J is TRBJ2-1 and V is TRBV4-1, with TRBD2 matching over 15 bases. V shed 1 base, J shed 6 bases, and the junction held 10 bases outside the gene matches. This CDR3 has 19 amino acids. CDR1 MGHRA and CDR2 YSYEKL come from the germline V gene. CDR3 sequence (DNA): TGCGCCAGCAGCCAAGGCCTAAGGACTAGCGGGGGGGGGCGCAATGAGCAGTTCTTC. This sequence encodes CASSQGLRTSGGGRNEQFF.

This chain connects TRBV28 to TRBJ2-4, with D possibly being TRBD1 (6 bases). The germline CDR1 and CDR2 sequences are MDHEN and SYDVKM. V was pared by 6 bases and J by 5 bases, with 11 bases between. This CDR3 has 13 residues. The CDR3 protein is CASSSDRQNIQYF. In DNA form, the CDR3 reads TGTGCCAGCAGCTCTGACAGGCAAAACATTCAGTACTTC. The full variable domain, its missing parts supplied by reference TRBV28 and TRBJ2-4, is DVKVTQSSRYLVKRTGEKVFLECVQDMDHENMFWYRQDPGLGLRLIYFSYDVKMKEKGDIPEGYSVSREKKERFSLILESASTNQTSMYLCASSSDRQNIQYFGAGTRLSVL.

The CDR3 is CSAYGETQYF. In DNA, the CDR3 is TGCAGTGCTTACGGAGAGACCCAGTACTTC. The chain links TRBV20-1 to TRBJ2-5; no clear D. Between the trimmed V and J ends, which lost 5 bases and 4 bases, there was a span of 5 bases. The CDR3 has 10 residues. The germline CDR1 and CDR2 sequences are DFQATT and SNEGSKA (reference sequence).

The chain links TRBV7-4 to TRBJ2-1; 10 bases map to TRBD2. CDR1 is SGHVT, CDR2 SQSDAQ, per germline. Losses at the gene ends were 5 bases for V and 8 bases for J; bases not matched to a gene: 12. This CDR3 region has 16 residues. The CDR3 nucleotides are TGTGCCAGCAGCACTCCCGGGACTAGCGCCTTGGATGAGCAGTTCTTC. It codes for CASSTPGTSALDEQFF. Together with reference TRBV7-4 and TRBJ2-1, the CDR3 gives the full variable domain: GAGVSQSPRYKVAKRGRDVALRCDSISGHVTLYWYRQTLGQGSEVLTYSQSDAQRDKSGRPSGRFSAERPERSVSTLKIQRTEQGDSAVYLCASSTPGTSALDEQFFGPGTRLTVL.

The rearrangement joins TRBV6-1 to TRBJ2-6; the D is unclear. V was cut by 1 base and J by 1 base, with 14 bases left in between. This CDR3 comprises 18 residues. The germline V gene encodes CDR1 MNHNS and CDR2 SASEGT. CDR3: CASSEDRGASSGANVLTF. The CDR3 region has the DNA TGTGCCAGCAGTGAAGATCGAGGTGCCTCTTCTGGGGCCAACGTCCTGACTTTC.

This clone was recorded only once. The chain recombines TRBV5-4 with TRBJ2-1; the D gene is possibly TRBD1 (6 bases). With 0 bases removed from V and 3 bases from J, the gap between germline ends came to 22 bases. Germline V gives CDR1 SGHNT, CDR2 YYREEE (reference sequence). The CDR3 has 19 residues. The CDR3 region is CASSLAQGRKTYFYNEQFF. CDR3 bases: TGTGCCAGCAGCTTGGCTCAGGGGCGGAAGACATACTTCTACAATGAGCAGTTCTTC.

V and J are TRBV9 and TRBJ2-7, with D uncertain. The V gene's germline CDR1 is SGDLS and CDR2 YYNGEE. V was trimmed by 3 bases and J by 0 bases, leaving 7 bases between them. CDR3 size: 13 residues. CDR3 DNA: TGTGCCAGCAGCGGGCTTACCTCCTACGAGCAGTACTTC. Protein product: CASSGLTSYEQYF. The variable domain in full, completed from reference TRBV9 and TRBJ2-7, reads DSGVTQTPKHLITATGQRVTLRCSPRSGDLSVYWYQQSLDQGLQFLIQYYNGEERAKGNILERFSAQQFPDLHSELNLSSLELGDSALYFCASSGLTSYEQYFGPGTRLTVT.

The genes are TRBV28 and TRBJ2-2, with 10 bases that match TRBD1. Germline CDR1 is MDHEN and CDR2 is SYDVKM. The CDR3 is 16 residues long. Germline trimming cut 1 base from V and 5 bases from J; bases unmatched to any gene: 4. DNA for the CDR3: TGTGCCAGCAGTTTATCCGGGACAGGGGTAACCGGGGAGCTGTTTTTT. It yields the protein CASSLSGTGVTGELFF.

The chain is built from TRBV7-2 and TRBJ2-7; TRBD2 might be the D (7 bases). V lost 1 base and J 3 bases, leaving 19 bases between the germline ends. The length of the CDR3 is 17 residues. The germline V gene encodes CDR1 SGHTA and CDR2 FQGNSA. The CDR3 region is CASSLGGGGANIYEQYF. Written as DNA, the CDR3 is TGTGCCAGCAGCTTAGGAGGAGGGGGGGCGAATATCTACGAGCAGTACTTC.